This TCR beta chain was documented in a study of cytotoxic CD8 clonotypes in ibrutinib-treated CLL. On the study more broadly: Of a cohort that held about a dozen relapsed/refractory and around 16 treatment-naive patients, 17 to 18 were IGHV unmutated. Samples yielded averages of around 280,000 productive templates and some 94,000 productive rearrangements.

Sequencing used immunoSEQ multiplex PCR; TCRdb keeps in-frame clones, though not all of them. Among more than 140,000 clones, 60% to 85% were seen once, and the ten largest hold around 30%. The germline V gene has CDR1 MNHNS and CDR2 SASEGT. Trimming pared 6 bases from V and 2 bases from J, leaving 16 bases between. The CDR3 sequence is 15 residues long. In this sample, this clone turned up a few times. The receptor's source is a human donor with chronic lymphocytic leukemia. Sequences were derived from PBMCs, sampled after 12 months of ibrutinib treatment. The chain carries TRBV6-1 and TRBJ1-2, with unresolved D. The CDR3 is CASSDDMVWNYGYTF. The DNA for the CDR3 is TGTGCCAGCAGCGACGACATGGTCTGGAACTATGGCTACACCTTC.